The T cell receptor (beta chain) under discussion was sequenced for a study of cytomegalovirus exposure and HLA in healthy donors. The overall study: Earlier, about 180 million T cells were analyzed, and about 120 million unique TCR beta sequences were found among them.

A note on this clone: Antigen specificity is unknown.

The PCR employed 60 Vbeta primers together with 13 Jbeta primers. How the authors handled the data: Among the unique TCR beta chains that a later analysis counted, about 85 million in all, 9.5 million to 12 million were shared. Assay: immunoSEQ multiplex PCR; the TCRdb copy retains only in-frame clones and omits some. V and J calls and clone size are given by that table; D and trimming were obtained from the DNA. The table shows approximately 90,000 clones, with about 8% occurring only once. Germline V lookup: CDR1 LGHNA, CDR2 YNFKEQ. CDR3 size: 13 residues. Trimming left V 0 bases short and J 5 bases short, with 6 bases between. Study-level results: When presence/absence was analysed, sequencing depth was taken to be roughly uniform across donors.

The clonotype comes from a man aged 50-59 years in good health and CMV-seronegative. The gene calls are TRBV4-2 and TRBJ2-3; D call uncertain. Input material: PBMCs. CDR3 sequence reads: CASSQEVVDTQYF. As DNA, the CDR3 is TGTGCCAGCAGCCAAGAAGTAGTAGATACGCAGTATTTT.